This T cell receptor beta chain derives from a study of shared clonotypes between healthy human individuals. Germline V gene data show CDR1 as LNHNV and CDR2 as YYDKDF (reference sequence). J lost 5 bases, V lost 3 bases, and 6 bases had no gene match. This CDR3 has 15 residues. Sequencing was performed with immunoSEQ multiplex PCR; in TCRdb, only in-frame clones are kept and a portion is missing. The data hold hundreds of thousands of clones, with roughly 79% observed a single time. Only Caucasian adults living in Nashville, Tennessee made up the donor group. The sample taken for sequencing was PBMCs. The V gene is TRBV15, the J gene TRBJ2-3, with 9 bases fitting TRBD1. The source is a woman aged 40 to 49 in good health. Some clones in this sample may be carry-over from other donors' samples. CDR3 protein: CATSREQGAIDTQYF. CDR3 bases: TGTGCCACCAGCAGGGAACAGGGGGCCATAGATACGCAGTATTTT.